Presented here are 25 T cell receptor beta chains from one specimen sequenced in a study of tumor-infiltrating lymphocytes in primary liver carcinoma. Germline DNA was also extracted, and blood RNA was taken from unsorted whole blood. Making TCR beta cDNA involved around 540 ng total RNA and a constant-region primer. Three nested multiplex PCR rounds of slightly modified ARM-PCR generated TCR beta libraries. TRBV1-TRBV30 forward primers and a C-beta reverse primer were used in the first two PCR rounds, which each ran for approximately 9 cycles. TCRdb itself ran the multiplex PCR reads through MiXCR, one entry per CDR3 protein. The table has about 320,000 distinct CDR3 sequences, about 60% seen once; the top ten hold about 9.4%. The specimen sequenced was peripheral blood. The receptors shown here come from a man aged 35-49 years with primary liver carcinoma and hepatitis B virus infection.

A word on this clonotype: One end of the junction fails to match germline, which may point to a read error. The gene calls are TRBV5-8 and TRBJ2-3, with D perhaps TRBD2 (6 bases). Germline CDR1 is SGHTS and CDR2 is YDEGEE. The CDR3 spans 15 residues. CDR3 DNA sequence: TGTGCCGGCAGCCCCCGGGGGAGCGTCACAGATACGCAGTATTTT. Its protein is CAGSPRGSVTDTQYF. The variable domain in full, with the rest retrieved from reference TRBV5-8 and TRBJ2-3, is EAGVTQSPTHLIKTRGQQATLRCSPISGHTSVYWYQQALGLGLQFLLWYDEGEERNRGNFPPRFSGRQFPNYSSELNVNALELEDSALYLCAGSPRGSVTDTQYFGPGTRLTVL.

In the case of this clonotype: Given a much more abundant clone one base away, this may be a read error. V gene TRBV12-3 or TRBV12-4 combines with J gene TRBJ2-7; 10 positions match TRBD2. The CDR3 runs to 14 residues. The CDR3 spells CASTLMLAGDEQYF. CDR3 nucleotide sequence: TGTGCCAGCACTTTAATGCTAGCGGGAGACGAGCAGTACTTC.

In its sample, this clonotype was seen many times. This chain uses TRBV4-3 with TRBJ2-3, with a tentative D call TRBD1 (6 bases). Trimming removed 5 bases from V and 3 bases from J, with 12 bases in between. Germline V gene data show CDR1 as LGHNA and CDR2 as YSLEER. CDR3 length equals 14 residues. As DNA, the CDR3 is TGCGCCAGCAGCTTACGAGGACAGACAGATACGCAGTATTTT. As protein: CASSLRGQTDTQYF.

Remarks on this clonotype: This may be a read error, as it is one base from a much larger clone. The chain couples TRBV12-3 or TRBV12-4 to TRBJ2-1; TRBD2 aligns across 12 bases. The length of the CDR3 is 16 residues. CDR3 bases: TGTGCCAACAGTTTGGCTAGCGGGAGGGCCATAAATGAGCAGTTCTTC. It is translated as CANSLASGRAINEQFF.

This clonotype has just one count. The chain joins TRBV2 to TRBJ1-2, with 8 bases aligning to TRBD1. Germline V gene sequence: CDR1 SNHLY, CDR2 FYNNEI. There are 17 residues in the CDR3. The junction had 23 bases not matched to a gene; V was cut back by 10 bases and J by 7 bases. CDR3 in amino acids: CATQPPLRTGWVAGYTF. The CDR3 coding sequence is TGTGCCACCCAACCCCCCCTACGGACAGGGTGGGTGGCTGGCTACACCTTC.

About this clonotype: A much larger clone lies a single base off, so this may be a read error. The rearrangement joins TRBV6-6 to TRBJ2-7, with D uncertain. This CDR3 has 13 residues. Germline-derived CDR1 and CDR2 are MNHNY and SVGAGI (reference sequence). CDR3 region: CARSYSGTYEQYF. As DNA, the CDR3 is TGTGCCCGCAGTTACTCAGGTACCTACGAGCAGTACTTC.

This chain links TRBV10-3 with TRBJ2-7, with no clear D. CDR1 and CDR2 from the germline V gene are ENHRY and SYGVKD. The CDR3 runs 15 residues. V was pared by 3 bases and J by 1 base, with 13 bases between. CDR3 sequence reads: CAISDTVTPSYEQYF. The CDR3, as DNA: TGTGCCATCAGTGACACCGTGACCCCATCCTACGAGCAGTACTTC.

J is TRBJ1-5 and V is TRBV28, with 8 bases identical to TRBD1. The trim removed 6 bases at V and 2 bases at J, leaving 3 bases unmatched. Germline V lookup: CDR1 MDHEN, CDR2 SYDVKM. CDR3 length: 14 amino acids. As DNA, the CDR3 is TGTGCCAGCAGGACAGGGGATCGCAATCAGCCCCAGCATTTT. Its protein is CASRTGDRNQPQHF. Full variable domain (remainder filled in from reference TRBV28 and TRBJ1-5): DVKVTQSSRYLVKRTGEKVFLECVQDMDHENMFWYRQDPGLGLRLIYFSYDVKMKEKGDIPEGYSVSREKKERFSLILESASTNQTSMYLCASRTGDRNQPQHFGDGTRLSIL.

Notes on this clonotype: The conserved phenylalanine or tryptophan is not found at the CDR3 terminus, so this likely reflects a read error. The rearrangement uses TRBV6-5 and TRBJ2-7; no reliable D call. The germline V and J ends were trimmed by 6 bases and 2 bases, with 11 bases remaining between them. CDR1 MNHEY and CDR2 SVGAGI come from the germline V gene. The CDR3 runs 13 residues. CDR3 bases: TGTGCCAGCAGCAACAGAGGCACCTACGAGCAGTACCTC. Amino acids: CASSNRGTYEQYL.

The table lists this clonotype with a count of one. A read error may account for a junction end that differs from germline. The rearrangement joins TRBV14 to TRBJ2-1; D not resolved. CDR3 length: 13 residues. Germline CDR1 reads SGHDN; CDR2 reads FVKESK. CDR3 protein: CANSQGPNNEQFF. In DNA form, the CDR3 reads TGTGCCAACAGCCAAGGACCCAACAATGAGCAGTTCTTC.

The CDR3 protein is CAWITGAYEQYF. DNA of the CDR3: TGTGCCTGGATCACAGGGGCCTACGAGCAGTACTTC. The rearrangement uses TRBV30 and TRBJ2-7; 7 nucleotides align to TRBD1. Germline loops: CDR1 GTSNPN, CDR2 SVGIG (reference sequence). Losses at the gene ends were 4 bases for V and 2 bases for J; bases not matched to a gene: 2. This CDR3 contains 12 residues.

Comment on this clonotype: It is likely a read error, because the conserved phenylalanine at the end of the CDR3 is missing. The chain links TRBV6-1 to TRBJ2-7; 7 bases are shared with TRBD2. The ends lost 8 bases at V and 6 bases at J; junction bases unmatched: 10. Germline lookup yields CDR1 MNHNS and CDR2 SASEGT. There are 13 residues in the CDR3. CDR3 residues: CASLPRGGSEQYS. Here the CDR3 DNA reads TGTGCCAGCCTACCCCGCGGGGGAAGCGAGCAGTACTCC.

In this sample, this clonotype turned up once. A read error may produce the germline difference seen at one junction end. V gene TRBV5-4 combines with J gene TRBJ2-5; 11 bases align to TRBD1. The CDR3 loop spans 15 amino acids. Germline V lookup: CDR1 SGHNT, CDR2 YYREEE (reference sequence). The CDR3 loop is CTSSYGQGARETQYF. The DNA of the CDR3 is TGTACCAGCAGCTACGGACAGGGGGCTCGGGAGACCCAGTACTTC. Together with reference TRBV5-4 and TRBJ2-5, the CDR3 gives the full variable domain: ETGVTQSPTHLIKTRGQQVTLRCSSQSGHNTVSWYQQALGQGPQFIFQYYREEENGRGNFPPRFSGLQFPNYSSELNVNALELDDSALYLCTSSYGQGARETQYFGPGTRLLVL.

This clonotype was counted once. Here the CDR3 DNA reads TGTGCCAGCAGCGTAGGTCCTAGCGGAGCCTACGAGCAGTACTTC. It specifies CASSVGPSGAYEQYF. This sequence joins TRBV9 and TRBJ2-7, with 7 bases fitting TRBD2. Germline CDR1 is SGDLS and CDR2 is YYNGEE. J was trimmed by 2 bases and V by 0 bases; bases with no gene match: 5. The CDR3 consists of 15 residues. Full variable domain (missing parts from reference TRBV9 and TRBJ2-7): DSGVTQTPKHLITATGQRVTLRCSPRSGDLSVYWYQQSLDQGLQFLIQYYNGEERAKGNILERFSAQQFPDLHSELNLSSLELGDSALYFCASSVGPSGAYEQYFGPGTRLTVT.

This clonotype was observed at least ten times. The V call is TRBV28, the J call TRBJ2-7, with 7 bases matching TRBD2. CDR1 and CDR2 from the germline V gene are MDHEN and SYDVKM. J was trimmed by 0 bases and V by 7 bases; bases with no gene match: 9. The CDR3 loop spans 15 amino acids. CDR3 loop: CASTLAGAPSYEQYF. The CDR3 DNA reads TGTGCCAGCACCCTGGCGGGAGCCCCCTCCTACGAGCAGTACTTC. Filled out from reference TRBV28 and TRBJ2-7, the complete variable domain reads DVKVTQSSRYLVKRTGEKVFLECVQDMDHENMFWYRQDPGLGLRLIYFSYDVKMKEKGDIPEGYSVSREKKERFSLILESASTNQTSMYLCASTLAGAPSYEQYFGPGTRLTVT.

In the case of this clonotype: A much larger clone lies a single base off, so this may be a read error. V gene TRBV6-2 or TRBV6-3 combines with J gene TRBJ2-2, with 7 bases that match TRBD2. This CDR3 is 14 amino acids long. Germline V gives CDR1 MNHEY, CDR2 SVGEGT. The CDR3 spells CASSYSGNSGELLF. The CDR3 bases are TGTGCCAGCAGTTACTCGGGTAACAGCGGGGAGCTGCTTTTT.

Details on this clonotype: The junction departs from the called germline gene at one end, perhaps through a read error. V and J are TRBV11-2 and TRBJ1-1, with 10 bases aligning to TRBD1. This CDR3 is built from 16 residues. The germline CDR1 and CDR2 sequences are SGHAT and FQNNGV. The CDR3 reads CASSRGGTGVNTEALF. The CDR3 DNA is TGTGCCAGCAGCCGGGGGGGGACAGGGGTTAACACTGAAGCTCTCTTT. The variable domain in full, completed from reference TRBV11-2 and TRBJ1-1, reads EAGVAQSPRYKIIEKRQSVAFWCNPISGHATLYWYQQILGQGPKLLIQFQNNGVVDDSQLPKDRFSAERLKGVDSTLKIQPAKLEDSAVYLCASSRGGTGVNTEALFGQGTRLTVV.

With regard to this clonotype: This sequence may be a read error, since a much larger clone differs from it by one base. The V gene is TRBV6-6, the J gene TRBJ2-1; D possibly matches TRBD1 or TRBD2 (5 bases each). Trimming left V 5 bases short and J 15 bases short, with 14 bases between. The germline CDR1 and CDR2 sequences are MNHNY and SVGAGI (reference sequence). The CDR3 is 11 amino acids. Written as DNA, the CDR3 is TGTGCCAGCAGTGTGGACTCGGGGCGGTTCTTC. It codes for CASSVDSGRFF.

The chain employs TRBV6-4 and TRBJ1-5, with D possibly TRBD1 on 5 matching bases. Germline V CDR1 and CDR2: MRHNA, SNTAGT. Between the trimmed V and J ends, which lost 6 bases and 1 base, there was a span of 13 bases. This CDR3 is built from 15 residues. The CDR3 DNA is TGTGCCAGCAGCCAACCGGGACGCAGCAATCAGCCCCAGCATTTT. Translated: CASSQPGRSNQPQHF.

CDR3 protein: CASSGPGLKNIQYF. CDR3 nucleotides: TGTGCCAGCAGTGGACCGGGATTGAAAAACATTCAGTACTTC. J is TRBJ2-4 and V is TRBV5-6; weak D call: TRBD2 (5 bases). This CDR3 has 14 residues. Germline CDR1 is SGHDT and CDR2 is YYEEEE. V lost 5 bases, J lost 4 bases, and 13 bases lay in between.

This clonotype was counted at least ten times. The V gene is TRBV12-3 or TRBV12-4, the J gene TRBJ2-5; D is possibly TRBD1 (6 bases). CDR3 size: 12 residues. V lost 6 bases and J lost 5, with 10 bases in between. The CDR3 sequence: CASSADRETQYF. CDR3 DNA sequence: TGTGCCAGCAGCGCCGACAGGGAGACCCAGTACTTC.

A word on this clonotype: This sequence may be a read error, since a much larger clone differs from it by one base. This sequence joins TRBV5-5 and TRBJ1-5; possibly TRBD1 for D (5 bases). The germline V and J ends were trimmed by 4 bases and 3 bases, with 11 bases remaining between them. The CDR3 contains 14 residues. Germline V CDR1 and CDR2: SGHKS, YYEKEE (reference sequence). The DNA for the CDR3 is TGTGCCAGCAGCCTCGAGGGGAACAATCAGCCCCAGCATTTT. It specifies CASSLEGNNQPQHF.

This clonotype came up a few times. The chain couples TRBV14 to TRBJ2-1, with 11 bases fitting TRBD2. V trimming: 1 base; J trimming: 8 bases; junction bases outside the gene matches: 4. CDR1 is SGHDN and CDR2 is FVKESK in the germline V gene. The CDR3 contains 15 residues. This chain's CDR3 is CASSQGLAGIYEQFF. For the CDR3, the DNA is TGTGCCAGCAGCCAAGGACTAGCGGGAATATATGAGCAGTTCTTC.

Comments on this clonotype: This may be a read error: a much more frequent sequence differs by one nucleotide. This chain connects TRBV10-3 to TRBJ2-7; D is possibly TRBD1 or TRBD2 (6 bases each). Per the germline V gene, CDR1 is ENHRY and CDR2 is SYGVKD. The CDR3 has 14 amino acids. CDR3 sequence: CAISESAGGPEQHF. Written as DNA, the CDR3 is TGTGCCATCAGTGAGTCGGCTGGGGGGCCCGAGCAGCACTTC.

As concerns this clonotype: One end of the junction does not line up with germline, which may come from a read error. This chain joins TRBV7-3 and TRBJ2-7; D not resolved. Looked up from germline, CDR1 is SGHTA and CDR2 is FQGTGA. This CDR3 has 13 residues. DNA of the CDR3: TGTGCCAGCAGCTTAGACACGAGACGCGAGCAGTACTTT. Its translation is CASSLDTRREQYF.